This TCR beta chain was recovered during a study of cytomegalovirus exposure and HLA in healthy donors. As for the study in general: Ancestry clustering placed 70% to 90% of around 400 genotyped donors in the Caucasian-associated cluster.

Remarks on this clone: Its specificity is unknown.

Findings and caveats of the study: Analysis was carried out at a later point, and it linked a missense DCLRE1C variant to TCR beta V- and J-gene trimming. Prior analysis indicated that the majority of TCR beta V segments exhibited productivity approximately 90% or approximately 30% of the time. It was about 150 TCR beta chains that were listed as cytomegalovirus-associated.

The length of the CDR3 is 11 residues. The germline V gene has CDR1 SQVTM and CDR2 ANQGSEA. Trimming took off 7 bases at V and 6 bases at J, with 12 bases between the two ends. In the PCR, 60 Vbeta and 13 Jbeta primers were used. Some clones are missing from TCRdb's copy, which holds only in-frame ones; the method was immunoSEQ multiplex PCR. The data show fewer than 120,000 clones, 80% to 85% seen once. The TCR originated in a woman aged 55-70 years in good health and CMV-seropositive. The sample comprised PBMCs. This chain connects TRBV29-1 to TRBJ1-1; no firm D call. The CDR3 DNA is TGCAGCGCCGAGGCCGTGCCTGAAGCTTTCTTT. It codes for CSAEAVPEAFF.